Listed below are T cell receptor beta chains from one sample, sequenced in a study of beta chain features in type 1 diabetes. The data were produced by immunoSEQ multiplex PCR, yet TCRdb's version contains in-frame clones alone and is incomplete. The sample holds about 150,000 clones, roughly a tenth seen once. Source material: central memory CD4+ T cells from blood. The receptors were gathered from a man between 18 and 29 years old in good health. CDR3s include the opening cysteine and the closing phenylalanine or tryptophan. D genes are given only for firm matches. Expanded clones get a size class; other rows say once, few or many, or leave the size out.

J gene: TRBJ1-2
D gene: TRBD1
clone size: few
V gene: TRBV29-1
CDR3 protein: CSVEQGAGGYTF
CDR3 DNA: TGCAGCGTTGAACAGGGGGCAGGGGGCTACACCTTC

J gene: TRBJ2-2
D gene: TRBD1
clone size: few
V gene: TRBV11-1
CDR3 protein: CASSSDRGRVGELFF
CDR3 DNA: TGTGCCAGCAGCTCGGACAGGGGGCGCGTCGGGGAGCTGTTTTTT

J gene: TRBJ1-5
D gene: .
clone size: few
V gene: TRBV7-2
CDR3 protein: CASSFMAVINQPQHF
CDR3 DNA: TGTGCCAGCAGCTTCATGGCAGTTATCAATCAGCCCCAGCATTTT

J gene: TRBJ2-5
D gene: .
clone size: few
V gene: TRBV5-1
CDR3 protein: CASSGGDRRQETQYF
CDR3 DNA: TGCGCCAGCAGCGGGGGGGACAGGAGACAAGAGACCCAGTACTTC

J gene: TRBJ2-2
D gene: .
clone size: .
V gene: TRBV15
CDR3 protein: CATSRADRITGELFF
CDR3 DNA: TGTGCCACCAGCAGAGCCGACAGGATCACCGGGGAGCTGTTTTTT

J gene: TRBJ2-1
D gene: TRBD2
clone size: few
V gene: TRBV28
CDR3 protein: CASSFLSGGEGEQFF
CDR3 DNA: TGTGCCAGCAGTTTTCTTAGCGGGGGGGAGGGTGAGCAGTTCTTC

J gene: TRBJ2-1
D gene: .
clone size: few
V gene: TRBV7-9
CDR3 protein: CASSLGPGYDYNEQFF
CDR3 DNA: TGTGCCAGCAGCTTGGGCCCAGGGTATGACTACAATGAGCAGTTCTTC

J gene: TRBJ1-2
D gene: .
clone size: few
V gene: TRBV9
CDR3 protein: CASSVGATGYTF
CDR3 DNA: TGTGCCAGCAGCGTAGGGGCTACTGGCTACACCTTC

J gene: TRBJ1-1
D gene: .
clone size: few
V gene: TRBV11-2
CDR3 protein: CASSQGLNTEAFF
CDR3 DNA: TGTGCCAGCAGTCAGGGGCTTAACACTGAAGCTTTCTTT

J gene: TRBJ2-1
D gene: TRBD2
clone size: .
V gene: TRBV5-1
CDR3 protein: CASSSITSGAYNEQFF
CDR3 DNA: TGCGCCAGCAGCTCGATAACTAGCGGGGCCTACAATGAGCAGTTCTTC

J gene: TRBJ2-3
D gene: .
clone size: few
V gene: TRBV7-2
CDR3 protein: CASSPNAVLNTDTQYF
CDR3 DNA: TGTGCCAGCAGCCCTAATGCCGTACTGAACACAGATACGCAGTATTTT

J gene: TRBJ2-7
D gene: .
clone size: .
V gene: TRBV7-2
CDR3 protein: CASSLGLALRVYEQYF
CDR3 DNA: TGTGCCAGCAGCTTAGGCTTAGCTTTAAGAGTCTACGAGCAGTACTTC

J gene: TRBJ1-4
D gene: TRBD1
clone size: few
V gene: TRBV6-6
CDR3 protein: CASSPRQGSEKLFF
CDR3 DNA: TGTGCCAGCAGTCCCAGACAGGGCTCTGAAAAACTGTTTTTT

J gene: TRBJ2-3
D gene: TRBD2
clone size: .
V gene: TRBV28
CDR3 protein: CASRAGGTDTQYF
CDR3 DNA: TGTGCCAGCCGAGCGGGGGGCACAGATACGCAGTATTTT

J gene: TRBJ2-5
D gene: TRBD2
clone size: .
V gene: TRBV29-1
CDR3 protein: CSTSGGEIRETQYF
CDR3 DNA: TGCAGCACTAGCGGGGGGGAGATAAGAGAGACCCAGTACTTC

J gene: TRBJ2-1
D gene: TRBD2
clone size: .
V gene: TRBV29-1
CDR3 protein: CSVELLAGAREQFF
CDR3 DNA: TGCAGCGTTGAACTGCTAGCGGGGGCAAGGGAGCAGTTCTTC

J gene: TRBJ2-7
D gene: .
clone size: .
V gene: TRBV18
CDR3 protein: CASSPLERNIYEQYF
CDR3 DNA: TGTGCCAGCTCACCACTCGAGCGGAATATCTACGAGCAGTACTTC

J gene: TRBJ2-3
D gene: TRBD1
clone size: few
V gene: TRBV5-4
CDR3 protein: CASSEGDRDTQYF
CDR3 DNA: TGTGCCAGCAGCGAAGGGGACAGGGATACGCAGTATTTT